A single sample is the source of the 4 T cell receptor beta chains below, sequenced in a study of blood T cell repertoires in COVID-19. This table comes from immunoSEQ multiplex PCR, and its TCRdb copy is limited to in-frame clones, with some not included. The data hold over 200,000 clones, with approximately 90% observed a single time. The specimen sequenced was PBMCs or T cells enriched from blood (not recorded which). The source is a man aged 25-40 years who had recovered from COVID-19.

In its sample, this clone was seen a few times. V is TRBV5-6 and J is TRBJ2-5; 8 bases line up with TRBD1. The CDR3 runs to 13 residues. The ends lost 4 bases at V and 5 bases at J; junction bases unmatched: 4. Germline V gives CDR1 SGHDT, CDR2 YYEEEE. The DNA for the CDR3 is TGTGCCAGCAGCCCGACAGGGGATGAGACCCAGTACTTC. Protein: CASSPTGDETQYF.

This chain's CDR3 is CASMMGAGSYEQYF. The CDR3 nucleotides read TGTGCCAGCATGATGGGGGCTGGAAGCTACGAGCAGTACTTC. The chain employs TRBV6-5 and TRBJ2-7, with a weak D call TRBD1 (6 bases). V gave up 7 bases and J gave up 3 bases, with 16 bases separating them. Germline CDR1 and CDR2: MNHEY and SVGAGI. This CDR3 has 14 residues.

The chain recombines TRBV6-2 or TRBV6-3 with TRBJ2-1; 15 nucleotides align to TRBD2. J gave up 2 bases and V 4 bases, and 3 bases lay outside the gene matches. CDR1 MNHEY and CDR2 SVGEGT come from the germline V gene. The CDR3 sequence is 17 residues long. The CDR3 sequence: CASSWTSGGAPYNEQFF. The CDR3 DNA is TGTGCCAGCAGTTGGACTAGCGGGGGGGCCCCCTACAATGAGCAGTTCTTC.

The rearrangement joins TRBV19 to TRBJ1-5; possibly TRBD1 for D (5 bases). Germline CDR1 is LNHDA and CDR2 is SQIVND (reference sequence). Trimming left V 7 bases short and J 3 bases short, with 13 bases between. CDR3 length: 14 residues. This CDR3 reads CASTPDRFNQPQHF. The CDR3 nucleotides are TGTGCCAGTACCCCCGACAGATTCAATCAGCCCCAGCATTTT.